This T cell receptor (beta chain) emerged from a study of T cell changes during pregnancy in multiple sclerosis. The CDR3 sequence is 14 residues long. V lost 5 bases to trimming and J lost 4 bases, with 13 bases between them. CDR1 is SGHTS, CDR2 YDEGEE, per germline. The table came from immunoSEQ multiplex PCR; TCRdb's copy has only in-frame clones and leaves some out. The sample lists just over 40,000 clones, 80% to 90% seen once, with more than 0.5% in the top ten. This TCR was sampled from a female donor with multiple sclerosis, enrolled in a pregnancy study. This sample comprised CD4+ T cells from peripheral blood mononuclear cells, obtained in the first trimester of pregnancy. The chain links TRBV5-8 to TRBJ1-5; D not certain. CDR3 sequence (DNA): TGTGCCAGCAGGTCTTGGCCCAAAAATCAGCCCCAGCATTTT. Protein product: CASRSWPKNQPQHF. Complete variable domain (other parts from reference TRBV5-8 and TRBJ1-5): EAGVTQSPTHLIKTRGQQATLRCSPISGHTSVYWYQQALGLGLQFLLWYDEGEERNRGNFPPRFSGRQFPNYSSELNVNALELEDSALYLCASRSWPKNQPQHFGDGTRLSIL.